This T cell receptor beta chain was obtained from a study of beta chain features in type 1 diabetes. Details on this clone: Its specificity is not known.

General study points: Sampled from patients, naive, central memory and Treg TCRB repertoires appeared more similar than those sampled from healthy donors.

The germline gives CDR1 MNHNY, CDR2 SVGAGI (reference sequence). The CDR3 runs 15 residues. V was shortened by 2 bases and J by 2 bases, with 12 bases between the two germline ends. CD45RO/CCR7/CD25/CD127/CD95/CD27 sorting isolated CD4+ naive, central memory, regulatory and stem cell-like memory cells. Isolated RNA was reverse transcribed in full, so expressed TCRB transcripts were sequenced. Method: immunoSEQ multiplex PCR; TCRdb's copy keeps in-frame clones and lacks some. This sample yields 130,000 or so clones, of which 9% to 9.5% are seen a single time; 0.6% to 0.8% belongs to the top ten. Material: central memory CD4+ T cells from blood. The sequence came from a man between 18 and 29 years old in good health. V and J are TRBV6-6 and TRBJ2-5, with D maybe TRBD1 (5 bases). This chain's CDR3 is CASSYPGRVQETQYF. The CDR3 DNA reads as TGTGCCAGCAGTTACCCGGGCAGGGTTCAAGAGACCCAGTACTTC.